A single sample gave rise to the 27 T cell receptor beta chains below, sequenced in a study of T cell changes during pregnancy in multiple sclerosis. Some clones are missing from TCRdb's copy, which holds only in-frame ones; the method was immunoSEQ multiplex PCR. Here the sample spans around 100,000 clones, about 92% being singletons. The sequenced sample was peripheral blood, obtained after pregnancy. Receptors were obtained from a female donor with multiple sclerosis, enrolled in a pregnancy study.

The chain uses TRBV6-6 and TRBJ2-1; TRBD2 matches 8 bases. Germline CDR1 reads MNHNY; CDR2 reads SVGAGI (reference sequence). This CDR3 comprises 14 residues. The V segment lost 9 bases and the J segment 2 bases; nucleotides outside the gene matches: 6. CDR3 protein: CASQSGSAYNEQFF. The CDR3 coding sequence is TGTGCCAGTCAGAGCGGGAGCGCCTACAATGAGCAGTTCTTC.

CDR3 DNA: TGTGCCAGCAGCCGTTCCGGGACAGGGAATTCACCCCTCCACTTT. This codes for CASSRSGTGNSPLHF. The rearrangement joins TRBV14 to TRBJ1-6; 9 nucleotides match TRBD1. The germline V gene encodes CDR1 SGHDN and CDR2 FVKESK. V was pared by 4 bases and J by 7 bases, with 5 bases of the junction left unmatched. This CDR3 is built from 15 residues.

The table lists this clone with a few counts. The chain uses TRBV7-9 and TRBJ1-1, with D possibly being TRBD1 (5 bases). Trimming shortened V by 2 bases and J by 11 bases, and 12 bases separated the two germline ends. The V gene's germline CDR1 is SEHNR and CDR2 FQNEAQ (reference sequence). This CDR3 region has 12 residues. CDR3 sequence: CASSLSAGLAFF. For the CDR3, the DNA is TGTGCCAGCAGCTTATCGGCAGGGTTGGCTTTCTTT.

The chain uses TRBV29-1 and TRBJ1-4; TRBD1 might be the D (6 bases). This CDR3 spans 15 amino acids. The germline gives CDR1 SQVTM, CDR2 ANQGSEA. Deletions cut 5 bases from V and 0 bases from J, with 13 bases between. The CDR3 reads CSVRLQGATNEKLFF. The CDR3 region has the DNA TGCAGCGTTCGCTTACAGGGAGCAACTAATGAAAAACTGTTTTTT.

The gene calls are TRBV9 and TRBJ1-6; D may be TRBD1 (5 bases). The CDR3 runs 14 residues. CDR1 and CDR2 from the germline V gene are SGDLS and YYNGEE. V lost 5 bases to trimming and J lost 7 bases, with 13 bases between them. For the CDR3, the DNA is TGTGCCAGCAGTCCCCAGGGTCTCAATTCACCCCTCCACTTT. Translated, it gives CASSPQGLNSPLHF.

The chain employs TRBV19 and TRBJ2-1, with 10 bases fitting TRBD2. The junction had 12 bases not matched to a gene; V was cut back by 5 bases and J by 8 bases. CDR3 length equals 16 residues. Looked up from germline, CDR1 is LNHDA and CDR2 is SQIVND (reference sequence). For the CDR3, the DNA is TGTGCCAGTAGTCTTCCGGCTAGCGGGAGTGGCGATGAGCAGTTCTTC. Translated: CASSLPASGSGDEQFF.

This chain links TRBV4-1 with TRBJ2-3; 7 bases are a match to TRBD2. There are 15 residues in the CDR3. The V gene end was trimmed by 2 bases and the J gene end by 1 base; junction bases not matched to a gene: 3. Germline V gene data show CDR1 as MGHRA and CDR2 as YSYEKL. CDR3 bases: TGCGCCAGCAGCCAATACCTAGCGGGCACAGATACGCAGTATTTT. As protein: CASSQYLAGTDTQYF.

The chain uses TRBV7-2 and TRBJ2-7; 7 bases are a match to TRBD2. V lost 0 bases, J lost 4 bases, and 0 bases stayed unmatched. Germline CDR1 SGHTA, CDR2 FQGNSA. CDR3 length equals 13 residues. As DNA, the CDR3 is TGTGCCAGCAGCTTAGCGGGGGGGTACGAGCAGTACTTC. Its translation is CASSLAGGYEQYF.

The genes are TRBV27 and TRBJ1-1, with 10 bases fitting TRBD1. The J segment lost 7 bases and the V segment lost 7 bases, leaving 6 bases of the junction unmatched. Germline V gene lookup returns CDR1 MNHEY and CDR2 SMNVEV (reference sequence). The CDR3 extends over 13 amino acids. The CDR3: CASTGQGRVEAFF. The CDR3 nucleotides read TGTGCCAGCACGGGACAGGGGAGGGTTGAAGCTTTCTTT.

The chain combines TRBV6-5 with TRBJ2-7, with 8 bases fitting TRBD2. The germline V gene encodes CDR1 MNHEY and CDR2 SVGAGI. This CDR3 spans 15 amino acids. V trimming: 7 bases; J trimming: 2 bases; junction bases outside the gene matches: 10. CDR3 nucleotide sequence: TGTGCCAGCAACCCTGTAGCGGGATTAGCCTACGAGCAGTACTTC. Its protein is CASNPVAGLAYEQYF.

The rearrangement uses TRBV7-8 and TRBJ1-3; a possible D gene is TRBD1 (5 bases). CDR3 length: 15 residues. Trimming removed 3 bases from V and 6 bases from J, with 15 bases in between. CDR1 is SGHVS, CDR2 FQNEAQ, per germline. For the CDR3, the DNA is TGTGCCAGCAGCTTGACAGCTACTTTACTAAACACCATATATTTT. Translated, it gives CASSLTATLLNTIYF.

The rearrangement joins TRBV27 to TRBJ2-5; possible D gene TRBD2, 5 bases. The V gene's germline CDR1 is MNHEY and CDR2 SMNVEV (reference sequence). V gave up 8 bases and J gave up 5 bases, with 18 bases separating them. The length of the CDR3 is 14 residues. The DNA for the CDR3 is TGTGCCAGCTCCTACGGGGTTAGAGGGGAGACCCAGTACTTC. The encoded protein is CASSYGVRGETQYF.

This rearrangement joins TRBV7-9 to TRBJ2-7, with 8 nucleotides matching TRBD1. With V trimmed by 7 bases and J by 7 bases, 6 bases remained unmatched. Germline V gene data show CDR1 as SEHNR and CDR2 as FQNEAQ (reference sequence). The CDR3 covers 12 residues. CDR3 sequence reads: CASKGQAPEQYF. The CDR3 nucleotides are TGTGCCAGCAAGGGACAGGCTCCTGAGCAGTACTTC.

The chain recombines TRBV2 with TRBJ1-5, with 9 bases aligning to TRBD1. Germline V CDR1 and CDR2: SNHLY, FYNNEI. With V trimmed by 8 bases and J by 6 bases, 5 bases remained unmatched. CDR3 length: 13 residues. In DNA form, the CDR3 reads TGTGCCAGCGGCCACAGGGGGCTTCAGCCCCAGCATTTT. Translated: CASGHRGLQPQHF.

This clone was seen many times. The V call is TRBV11-3, the J call TRBJ1-2, with D uncertain. V was shortened by 0 bases and J by 5 bases, with 16 bases between the two germline ends. The CDR3 totals 16 residues. Germline V gene data show CDR1 as SGHNT and CDR2 as YENEEA. The CDR3 reads CASSLEGRGGRYGYTF. The CDR3 coding sequence is TGTGCCAGCAGCTTAGAGGGTCGGGGAGGAAGATATGGCTACACCTTC.

The rearrangement joins TRBV28 to TRBJ2-7; 8 positions match TRBD1. The CDR3 has 14 amino acids. The germline gives CDR1 MDHEN, CDR2 SYDVKM. V trimming: 6 bases; J trimming: 1 base; junction bases outside the gene matches: 5. This chain's CDR3 is CASRGQVGSYEQYF. DNA of the CDR3: TGTGCCAGCAGGGGACAGGTGGGATCCTACGAGCAGTACTTC.

The sample holds one count of this clone. The rearrangement uses TRBV10-3 and TRBJ1-5, with 7 bases that match TRBD1. V lost 7 bases and J lost 1; bases outside the gene matches: 7. The CDR3 sequence is 15 residues long. Germline V gene lookup returns CDR1 ENHRY and CDR2 SYGVKD. The CDR3 DNA reads as TGTGCCATCACTGGACAGGAAGAAAGCAATCAGCCCCAGCATTTT. It codes for CAITGQEESNQPQHF.

The chain couples TRBV6-5 to TRBJ1-2, with TRBD1 identical over 7 bases. The CDR3 loop spans 13 amino acids. Germline trimming cut 4 bases from V and 4 bases from J; bases unmatched to any gene: 3. CDR1 and CDR2 from the germline V gene are MNHEY and SVGAGI. CDR3 protein: CASSFDRVYGYTF. CDR3 sequence (DNA): TGTGCCAGCAGTTTCGACAGGGTCTATGGCTACACCTTC.

The chain couples TRBV9 to TRBJ1-2; no definite D call. The germline CDR1 and CDR2 sequences are SGDLS and YYNGEE. The CDR3 is 13 residues long. Trimming removed 0 bases from V and 8 bases from J, with 11 bases in between. CDR3 in amino acids: CASSVVSGYGYTF. CDR3 DNA: TGTGCCAGCAGCGTAGTTTCCGGGTACGGCTACACCTTC.

The rearrangement uses TRBV5-4 and TRBJ1-1; D is undetermined. Per the germline V gene, CDR1 is SGHNT and CDR2 is YYREEE (reference sequence). V lost 4 bases and J lost 4, with 14 bases in between. This CDR3 region has 14 residues. In nucleotides, the CDR3 is TGTGCCAGCAGCGGACCCTTTGGAGGCACTGAAGCTTTCTTT. Translating it yields CASSGPFGGTEAFF.

The J gene is TRBJ2-2, the V gene TRBV5-1; 12 bases map to TRBD2. Germline V gene sequence: CDR1 SGHRS, CDR2 YFSETQ. J gave up 5 bases and V 4 bases, and 6 bases lay outside the gene matches. The length of the CDR3 is 16 residues. CDR3 bases: TGCGCCAGCAGCCAGACTAGCGGGAGAGAAACCGGGGAGCTGTTTTTT. It encodes CASSQTSGRETGELFF. Full variable domain (missing parts from reference TRBV5-1 and TRBJ2-2): KAGVTQTPRYLIKTRGQQVTLSCSPISGHRSVSWYQQTPGQGLQFLFEYFSETQRNKGNFPGRFSGRQFSNSRSEMNVSTLELGDSALYLCASSQTSGRETGELFFGEGSRLTVL.

The chain uses TRBV2 and TRBJ1-2; 7 nucleotides align to TRBD1. Germline lookup yields CDR1 SNHLY and CDR2 FYNNEI. The CDR3 spans 17 residues. V lost 3 bases and J lost 2; bases outside the gene matches: 12. The CDR3 is CASSDPIGQAINYGYTF. CDR3 DNA: TGTGCCAGCAGTGACCCAATCGGACAGGCAATAAACTATGGCTACACCTTC.

The chain links TRBV29-1 to TRBJ1-2; 7 bases are a match to TRBD1. The CDR3 has 12 amino acids. Per germline, CDR1 SQVTM and CDR2 ANQGSEA. Trimming removed 6 bases from V and 8 bases from J; junction bases left unmatched: 9. The CDR3 loop reads CSVGDRVGGYTF. Written as DNA, the CDR3 is TGCAGCGTGGGCGACAGGGTAGGCGGCTACACCTTC. Based on the CDR3 plus reference TRBV29-1 and TRBJ1-2, the full variable domain is SAVISQKPSRDICQRGTSLTIQCQVDSQVTMMFWYRQQPGQSLTLIATANQGSEATYESGFVIDKFPISRPNLTFSTLTVSNMSPEDSSIYLCSVGDRVGGYTFGSGTRLTVV.

The V and J genes are TRBV15 and TRBJ1-2, with 8 bases matching TRBD1. The ends lost 0 bases at V and 4 bases at J; junction bases unmatched: 16. Germline CDR1 is LNHNV and CDR2 is YYDKDF (reference sequence). This CDR3 has 19 amino acids. DNA of the CDR3: TGTGCCACCAGCAGAGATCCGGGGCAGGGGGCGATGGATGGCTATGGCTACACCTTC. This sequence encodes CATSRDPGQGAMDGYGYTF.

V and J are TRBV5-6 and TRBJ2-1, with 8 nucleotides matching TRBD2. This CDR3 has 16 amino acids. The germline V gene has CDR1 SGHDT and CDR2 YYEEEE. After removal of 4 bases from V and 6 bases from J, the junction contained 12 bases not matched to a gene. CDR3 nucleotides: TGTGCCAGCAGCGGGTGGGGCTGGACTAGCTCCAATGAGCAGTTCTTC. This codes for CASSGWGWTSSNEQFF.

This chain links TRBV10-1 with TRBJ1-2; a possible D gene is TRBD1 (5 bases). V lost 8 bases and J lost 8, with 15 bases in between. The CDR3 consists of 12 residues. Germline V gene data show CDR1 as WNHNN and CDR2 as SYGVQD (reference sequence). The CDR3 reads CASGSGQRGYTF. The DNA of the CDR3 is TGCGCCAGCGGATCAGGGCAAAGAGGCTACACCTTC.

The J gene is TRBJ1-5, the V gene TRBV4-1; D is unclear. Germline loops: CDR1 MGHRA, CDR2 YSYEKL. Trimming removed 0 bases at V and 5 bases at J, with 14 bases between. This CDR3 contains 16 residues. This CDR3 reads CASSQDSTAIYQPQHF. Here the CDR3 DNA reads TGCGCCAGCAGCCAAGATTCTACAGCAATCTATCAGCCCCAGCATTTT.